These T cell receptor beta chains were read from a single sample in a study of cytomegalovirus exposure and HLA in healthy donors. The repertoire was sequenced with immunoSEQ multiplex PCR; TCRdb's copy has only in-frame clones and lacks some. The data show some 190,000 clones, 60% to 85% seen once. Sample: PBMCs. All receptors come from a man between 18 and 35 years old in good health and CMV-seronegative. The CDR3 runs from the conserved cysteine through the conserved F or W. A D gene is named only where the DNA matches it firmly. Not all rows give a size; the values are once, few, many and, for expanded clones, a class.

V gene	clone size	J gene	D gene	CDR3 DNA	CDR3 protein
TRBV27	once	TRBJ2-7	TRBD2	TGTGCCAGTGGACTAGCAGGTGGCTACGAGCAGTACTTC	CASGLAGGYEQYF
TRBV7-6	once	TRBJ1-1	NA	TGTGCCAGCAGCTTATCAATGGGACAAATGAACACTGAAGCTTTCTTT	CASSLSMGQMNTEAFF
TRBV7-8	NA	TRBJ2-7	NA	TGTGCCAGCAGCTGGTCTACAGGTCGCCCTTTATACGAGCAGTACTTC	CASSWSTGRPLYEQYF
TRBV11-2	NA	TRBJ1-3	NA	TGTGCCAGCAGCTTAGCCGGGGGAAGTGGAAACACCATATATTTT	CASSLAGGSGNTIYF
TRBV6-5	NA	TRBJ1-2	NA	TGTGCCAGCGGCCCCACAGCCGAAGCCGTATATGGCTACACCTTC	CASGPTAEAVYGYTF
TRBV5-6	NA	TRBJ1-2	TRBD1	TGTGCCAGCAGCACGGGACAGCTTACTTATGGCTACACCTTC	CASSTGQLTYGYTF
TRBV27	NA	TRBJ1-2	TRBD1	TGTGCCAGCACCCCAGGAAGGGGGCCCACAATCTATGGCTACACCTTC	CASTPGRGPTIYGYTF
TRBV6-5	NA	TRBJ2-7	NA	TGTGCCAGCAGCCCACACAAGTACGAGCAGTACTTC	CASSPHKYEQYF
TRBV6-5	NA	TRBJ1-5	NA	TGTGCCAGCGGAGACTGGCCTCAGCCCCAGCATTTT	CASGDWPQPQHF
TRBV2	NA	TRBJ1-3	TRBD1	TGTGCCAGCAGTGAATCGACAGGGGTCAACTCTGGAAACACCATATATTTT	CASSESTGVNSGNTIYF
TRBV28	NA	TRBJ1-4	TRBD1	TGTGCCAGCAGTCCATCCGGGACAGGGACTGAAAAACTGTTTTTT	CASSPSGTGTEKLFF
TRBV9	NA	TRBJ1-1	TRBD1	TGTGCCAGCAGCGTAGTTACAGGGGGCTCGGCTTTCTTT	CASSVVTGGSAFF
TRBV7-2	NA	TRBJ1-1	NA	TGTGCCAGCAGCCATAACAGTTTTGAAGCTTTCTTT	CASSHNSFEAFF
TRBV2	NA	TRBJ1-2	NA	TGTGCCAGCAGGTCGGGGGGGCTTACCTATGGCTACACCTTC	CASRSGGLTYGYTF
TRBV9	NA	TRBJ2-3	TRBD2	TGTGCCAGCAGCGTAGGCCTAGCGGGGGGCACAGATACGCAGTATTTT	CASSVGLAGGTDTQYF
TRBV7-2	NA	TRBJ2-7	NA	TGTGCCAGCAGCTTAAGACAAACTAGTGAGCAGTACTTC	CASSLRQTSEQYF
TRBV5-1	NA	TRBJ2-1	TRBD2	TGCGCCAGCAGTCGTTCGGGGGGGGGCTCCTACAATGAGCAGTTCTTC	CASSRSGGGSYNEQFF
TRBV9	NA	TRBJ2-3	TRBD1	TGTGCCAGCAGCGCACAGGGGGTTCCAGATACGCAGTATTTT	CASSAQGVPDTQYF
TRBV19	NA	TRBJ1-5	NA	TGTGCCAGTAGTGACCCAGGGGATTTAAGTTATAGCAATCAGCCCCAGCATTTT	CASSDPGDLSYSNQPQHF
TRBV7-2	NA	TRBJ1-2	NA	TGTGCCAGCAGCTTAGCGCGGGGGGGGCAGAACTATGGCTACACCTTC	CASSLARGGQNYGYTF
TRBV5-4	NA	TRBJ1-5	NA	TGTGCCAGCAGCTTGTGGGCAGGAAATCAGCCCCAGCATTTT	CASSLWAGNQPQHF
TRBV28	few	TRBJ2-5	NA	TGTGCCAGCAGTCCTACCTCCCAAGAGACCCAGTACTTC	CASSPTSQETQYF
TRBV27	NA	TRBJ1-2	TRBD1	TGTGCCAGCAGTTTAGGGCCAGGGGGCAACTATGGCTACACCTTC	CASSLGPGGNYGYTF
TRBV27	NA	TRBJ2-6	TRBD2	TGTGCCAGCAGTTGGCGGGGGACCGCCACTGCCTCTGGGGCCAACGTCCTGACTTTC	CASSWRGTATASGANVLTF
TRBV11-3	NA	TRBJ2-3	NA	TGTGCCAGCAGCTTTCGGTCTAGTTGGAGCACAGATACGCAGTATTTT	CASSFRSSWSTDTQYF
TRBV27	few	TRBJ1-1	NA	TGTGCCAGCAGTTTAGGTTACAGGACAAACACTGAAGCTTTCTTT	CASSLGYRTNTEAFF
TRBV28	NA	TRBJ1-3	NA	TGTGCCAGCAGTTTAGTGATGGGGGGTTCTGGAAACACCATATATTTT	CASSLVMGGSGNTIYF
TRBV30	NA	TRBJ1-4	NA	TGTGCCTGGAGTCCCCGGCTGTTGACAGGCATTAATGAAAAACTGTTTTTT	CAWSPRLLTGINEKLFF
TRBV9	NA	TRBJ1-2	NA	TGTGCCAGCAGCGGATTATTAGGAGATGGCTACACCTTC	CASSGLLGDGYTF
TRBV9	NA	TRBJ1-1	NA	TGTGCCAGCAGCGTAGGATTTGGCAGTGAAGCTTTCTTT	CASSVGFGSEAFF
TRBV7-9	NA	TRBJ2-3	TRBD1	TGTGCCAGCAGTCCCGGGACAGGGGGCCCAGATACGCAGTATTTT	CASSPGTGGPDTQYF
TRBV7-2	NA	TRBJ1-3	NA	TGTGCCAGCAGCCGGGGGGGCGCCTCTGGAAACACCATATATTTT	CASSRGGASGNTIYF
TRBV9	few	TRBJ1-3	TRBD1	TGTGCCAGCAGCGAAACAGGGGCCCGCTCTGGAAACACCATATATTTT	CASSETGARSGNTIYF
TRBV5-1	NA	TRBJ1-2	TRBD1	TGCGCCAGCAGCCCGGGACAGGGGACCTCAGCTAACTATGGCTACACCTTC	CASSPGQGTSANYGYTF